Each of the 3 T cell receptor beta chains below was sequenced from the same sample in a study of tumor and adjacent non-tumor tissue in lung cancer. The template was RNA from unsorted bulk tissue. More than 3 cm separated this lung sample from the edge of the tumor. TCRbeta libraries were built with three rounds of nested PCR, modified from ARM-PCR. TCRdb ran MiXCR on the multiplex PCR reads and lists one entry per CDR3 protein. This sample has 52,000 or so distinct CDR3 sequences, with 70% to 80% found just once. The sequenced material came from distant non-tumor lung tissue. The receptors stem from a woman in her sixties with non-small cell lung cancer.

Turning to this clonotype: One junction end disagrees with the germline gene, perhaps due to a read error. The DNA for the CDR3 is TGTGCCAGCACCTATACAGGGTCCGTCGGAGCTTCCTTT. Translation gives CASTYTGSVGASF. This rearrangement joins TRBV14 to TRBJ1-1; maybe TRBD1 (6 bases). This CDR3 comprises 13 residues. Germline CDR1 SGHDN, CDR2 FVKESK.

Details on this clonotype: Its ends do not fully match the called genes, so a read error is possible. The chain recombines TRBV11-1 with TRBJ1-3, with a tentative D call TRBD1 (6 bases). Germline V gene lookup returns CDR1 SGHAT and CDR2 FQDESV (reference sequence). The CDR3 spans 13 residues. The CDR3 DNA is TGTGCCAGCAGCGCCGTCGGGGGACACACCATACATTTT. This encodes CASSAVGGHTIHF. The full variable domain, rest sourced from reference TRBV11-1 and TRBJ1-3, is EAEVAQSPRYKITEKSQAVAFWCDPISGHATLYWYRQILGQGPELLVQFQDESVVDDSQLPKDRFSAERLKGVDSTLKIQPAELGDSAMYLCASSAVGGHTIHFGEGSWLTVV.

This clonotype was seen ten or more times. The chain links TRBV4-1 to TRBJ1-6; 7 bases fit TRBD1. The CDR3 length is 18 residues. Germline-derived CDR1 and CDR2 are MGHRA and YSYEKL. The ends lost 4 bases at V and 0 bases at J; junction bases unmatched: 9. CDR3: CASSPGDSPSSYNSPLHF. The CDR3 DNA sequence: TGCGCCAGCAGCCCCGGGGACAGTCCGAGCTCCTATAATTCACCCCTCCACTTT.